A single sample is the source of the 27 T cell receptor beta chains below, sequenced in a study of CD4 T cells in relation to SARS-CoV-2 and coronaviruses. Their target antigens are unknown. Generated by immunoSEQ multiplex PCR, the TCRdb table keeps only in-frame clones and is missing some. The sample shows some 35,000 clones, less than 85% of them seen only once. The source material was naive CD4+ T cells from PBMCs, cultured in vitro. Subset: naive CD4+ T cells isolated by negative enrichment. Every receptor here comes from an adult with COVID-19.

This chain links TRBV6-5 with TRBJ2-1; tentatively, D is TRBD2 (6 bases). CDR3 length equals 15 residues. Deletions cut 6 bases from V and 2 bases from J, with 14 bases between. In germline, CDR1 is MNHEY, CDR2 SVGAGI. The CDR3 spells CASRALGTPYNEQFF. In DNA form, the CDR3 reads TGTGCCAGCAGAGCCCTTGGGACTCCCTACAATGAGCAGTTCTTC.

The chain uses TRBV10-3 and TRBJ2-1, with D possibly being TRBD2 (6 bases). The V end was cut by 8 bases, the J end by 8 bases, with 34 bases between. The CDR3 spans 19 residues. Germline CDR1 and CDR2: ENHRY and SYGVKD. In DNA form, the CDR3 reads TGTGCCATCGGACCCGCGCGGGGCGAGTTTAGGGAGTTGGTGGATGAGCAGTTCTTC. The encoded protein is CAIGPARGEFRELVDEQFF.

This chain links TRBV9 with TRBJ2-5; a possible D gene is TRBD1 (5 bases). The length of the CDR3 is 15 residues. The germline V gene encodes CDR1 SGDLS and CDR2 YYNGEE. Trimming pared 2 bases from V and 5 bases from J, leaving 16 bases between. CDR3 protein: CASSVPFQSGETQYF. In nucleotides, the CDR3 is TGTGCCAGCAGCGTCCCCTTCCAGTCAGGGGAGACCCAGTACTTC.

V usage is TRBV4-1 and J usage is TRBJ2-1; D uncertain. V was cut by 4 bases and J by 4 bases, with 11 bases left in between. CDR1 is MGHRA, CDR2 YSYEKL, per germline. The CDR3 is made up of 14 amino acids. CDR3 protein: CASSLPDAYNEQFF. The DNA of the CDR3 is TGCGCCAGCAGCCTCCCAGACGCGTACAATGAGCAGTTCTTC.

The V and J genes are TRBV7-8 and TRBJ1-4; 7 bases line up with TRBD1. The J segment lost 7 bases and the V segment lost 4 bases, leaving 9 bases of the junction unmatched. Germline V gene data show CDR1 as SGHVS and CDR2 as FQNEAQ. CDR3 length equals 15 residues. CDR3: CASSSQTGQFEKLFF. Here the CDR3 DNA reads TGTGCCAGCAGCTCCCAGACAGGGCAATTTGAAAAACTGTTTTTT. Variable domain in full (rest from reference TRBV7-8 and TRBJ1-4): GAGVSQSPRYKVAKRGQDVALRCDPISGHVSLFWYQQALGQGPEFLTYFQNEAQLDKSGLPSDRFFAERPEGSVSTLKIQRTQQEDSAVYLCASSSQTGQFEKLFFGSGTQLSVL.

The rearrangement links TRBV18 to TRBJ2-2; no reliable D call. Trimming took off 1 base at V and 2 bases at J, with 14 bases between the two ends. Germline CDR1 reads KGHSH; CDR2 reads LQKENI. The CDR3 is made up of 17 amino acids. The CDR3: CASSPLKTIPNTGELFF. As DNA, the CDR3 is TGTGCCAGCTCACCACTTAAGACAATCCCCAACACCGGGGAGCTGTTTTTT. Full variable domain (rest looked up from reference TRBV18 and TRBJ2-2): NAGVMQNPRHLVRRRGQEARLRCSPMKGHSHVYWYRQLPEEGLKFMVYLQKENIIDESGMPKERFSAEFPKEGPSILRIQQVVRGDSAAYFCASSPLKTIPNTGELFFGEGSRLTVL.

This chain links TRBV30 with TRBJ2-2; 10 positions match TRBD2. The germline gives CDR1 GTSNPN, CDR2 SVGIG (reference sequence). Losses at the gene ends were 5 bases for V and 4 bases for J; bases not matched to a gene: 4. This CDR3 spans 14 amino acids. The CDR3 DNA is TGTGCCTGGCGCGTAGCGGGAGGCACCGGGGAGCTGTTTTTT. Its translation: CAWRVAGGTGELFF.

The V gene is TRBV7-8, the J gene TRBJ2-7; no clear D. Germline-derived CDR1 and CDR2 are SGHVS and FQNEAQ. Trimming left V 3 bases short and J 5 bases short, with 11 bases between. The CDR3 is 13 amino acids. CDR3 nucleotides: TGTGCCAGCAGCTTTTCCTCTCCAGACGAGCAGTACTTC. Its translation is CASSFSSPDEQYF.

DNA of the CDR3: TGTGCCAGCAGCTTAGGTCCAAGTCAAGAGACCCAGTACTTC. This translates into CASSLGPSQETQYF. V gene TRBV7-6 combines with J gene TRBJ2-5; D not certain. The CDR3 has 14 amino acids. Trimming took off 1 base at V and 2 bases at J, with 8 bases between the two ends. CDR1 is SGHVS, CDR2 FNYEAQ, per germline.

V gene TRBV7-9 combines with J gene TRBJ2-5, with 9 positions matching TRBD2. From germline, CDR1 is SEHNR and CDR2 FQNEAQ (reference sequence). This CDR3 has 15 residues. Unmatched junction bases numbered 4, after V lost 0 bases and J lost 5 bases. The CDR3 loop reads CASSLAGTSSETQYF. The CDR3 DNA sequence: TGTGCCAGCAGCTTAGCCGGGACTAGCAGTGAGACCCAGTACTTC.

V gene TRBV3-1 (or the pseudogene TRBV3-2) combines with J gene TRBJ2-3; D uncertain. Germline V CDR1 and CDR2: LGHDT, YNNKEL (reference sequence). The V and J ends lost 1 base and 1 base respectively, with 12 bases between them. CDR3 size: 16 residues. The CDR3, as DNA: TGTGCCAGCAGCCAAGTCTACAACCTCGGCACAGATACGCAGTATTTT. This gives the protein CASSQVYNLGTDTQYF.

This chain links TRBV18 with TRBJ2-1, with D unresolved. This CDR3 has 12 amino acids. V was shortened by 1 base and J by 7 bases, with 5 bases between the two germline ends. Per the germline V gene, CDR1 is KGHSH and CDR2 is LQKENI. The CDR3 sequence is CASSPLRNEQFF. The CDR3 coding sequence is TGTGCCAGCTCACCACTGAGGAATGAGCAGTTCTTC.

The chain combines TRBV4-1 with TRBJ2-5; D might be TRBD1 or TRBD2, each matching 5 bases. The CDR3 covers 16 residues. Germline V gene sequence: CDR1 MGHRA, CDR2 YSYEKL. V was shortened by 5 bases and J by 3 bases, with 19 bases between the two germline ends. In nucleotides, the CDR3 is TGCGCCAGCAGCTCCGGTGGGGGTCGACCTGAAGAGACCCAGTACTTC. It translates to CASSSGGGRPEETQYF.

In this sample, this clone turned up once. The V gene is TRBV5-5, the J gene TRBJ1-4; D gene uncertain. CDR1 and CDR2 from the germline V gene are SGHKS and YYEKEE (reference sequence). The CDR3 is 13 residues long. Trimming shortened V by 0 bases and J by 8 bases, and 8 bases separated the two germline ends. DNA of the CDR3: TGTGCCAGCAGCTTGGGCCGGGAGGAAAAACTGTTTTTT. Its translation is CASSLGREEKLFF.

This chain uses TRBV18 with TRBJ1-6, with unresolved D. Trimming took 2 bases from V and 0 from J, leaving 14 bases between them. Looked up from germline, CDR1 is KGHSH and CDR2 is LQKENI. This CDR3 is built from 18 residues. CDR3 nucleotide sequence: TGTGCCAGCTCACCAAAAGATAAAAACAGCTCCTATAATTCACCCCTCCACTTT. It yields the protein CASSPKDKNSSYNSPLHF.

This chain links TRBV4-3 with TRBJ2-7, with unresolved D. Trimming took off 0 bases at V and 1 base at J, with 13 bases between the two ends. Germline V gene data show CDR1 as LGHNA and CDR2 as YSLEER. The length of the CDR3 is 16 residues. CDR3 loop: CASSQEYADHSYEQYF. CDR3 sequence (DNA): TGCGCCAGCAGCCAAGAGTATGCAGACCATTCCTACGAGCAGTACTTC.

The chain has TRBV27 and TRBJ1-3; 8 bases line up with TRBD1. Germline V CDR1 and CDR2: MNHEY, SMNVEV (reference sequence). CDR3 length: 16 amino acids. V gave up 7 bases and J gave up 1 base; unmatched junction bases: 9. The CDR3 is CASTTKQGGSGNTIYF. DNA for the CDR3: TGTGCCAGCACCACAAAACAGGGGGGTTCTGGAAACACCATATATTTT.

This sequence joins TRBV7-6 and TRBJ2-3; 11 bases match TRBD1. Germline loops: CDR1 SGHVS, CDR2 FNYEAQ. V lost 3 bases, J lost 0 bases, and 14 bases stayed unmatched. This CDR3 has 20 amino acids. In DNA form, the CDR3 reads TGTGCCAGCAGCTTTACAGGACAGGGGGCGCGGAAAACTAGCACAGATACGCAGTATTTT. This sequence encodes CASSFTGQGARKTSTDTQYF.

J is TRBJ1-5 and V is TRBV28; D gene unclear. Between the trimmed V and J ends, which lost 7 bases and 5 bases, there was a span of 9 bases. This CDR3 is built from 12 residues. The germline V gene has CDR1 MDHEN and CDR2 SYDVKM. This chain's CDR3 is CASTWSDQPQHF. The CDR3 DNA follows: TGTGCCAGCACCTGGAGCGATCAGCCCCAGCATTTT.

This rearrangement joins TRBV15 to TRBJ2-7; 10 positions agree with TRBD2. V dropped 0 bases and J dropped 4; count of bases not matched to a gene: 9. Per the germline V gene, CDR1 is LNHNV and CDR2 is YYDKDF (reference sequence). This CDR3 contains 17 residues. The CDR3 DNA sequence: TGTGCCACCAGCAGAGATCAGGCTAGCGGGAGTCGTTACGAGCAGTACTTC. Its protein is CATSRDQASGSRYEQYF.

J is TRBJ2-7 and V is TRBV10-3; 12 nucleotides match TRBD2. This CDR3 region has 14 residues. Germline V lookup: CDR1 ENHRY, CDR2 SYGVKD. V gave up 6 bases and J gave up 3 bases; unmatched junction bases: 3. This chain's CDR3 is CAIRPGLAGYEQYF. CDR3 DNA sequence: TGTGCCATCAGACCGGGACTAGCGGGCTACGAGCAGTACTTC.

The CDR3 reads CASRPQGPSYEQYF. The CDR3 DNA is TGTGCCAGCCGCCCACAGGGACCCTCCTACGAGCAGTACTTC. This chain links TRBV25-1 with TRBJ2-7; TRBD1 might be the D (6 bases). Between the trimmed V and J ends, which lost 8 bases and 0 bases, there was a span of 14 bases. Germline values: CDR1 MGHDK, CDR2 SYGVNS. This CDR3 is built from 14 residues.

J is TRBJ1-6 and V is TRBV6-5; possibly TRBD1 for D (6 bases). CDR1 MNHEY and CDR2 SVGAGI come from the germline V gene. Trimming left V 2 bases short and J 5 bases short, with 13 bases between. The CDR3 is 16 amino acids. DNA for the CDR3: TGTGCCAGCAGTTACCATCCACAGGGTAATAATTCACCCCTCCACTTT. This sequence encodes CASSYHPQGNNSPLHF.

The V gene is TRBV6-5, the J gene TRBJ2-4; TRBD2 matches at 7 bases. The CDR3 extends over 16 amino acids. Per germline, CDR1 MNHEY and CDR2 SVGAGI. V was clipped by 4 bases and J by 6 bases; unmatched bases: 12. The CDR3 sequence: CASSSAPGGGSNIQYF. The DNA of the CDR3 is TGTGCCAGCAGTTCCGCCCCTGGGGGGGGATCAAACATTCAGTACTTC.

The CDR3 DNA is TGCAGTGCCACTCCTGGCAATGAGCAGTTCTTC. Translation: CSATPGNEQFF. This sequence joins TRBV20-1 and TRBJ2-1; D is uncertain. Between the trimmed V and J ends, which lost 6 bases and 6 bases, there was a span of 9 bases. The CDR3 sequence is 11 residues long. Looked up from germline, CDR1 is DFQATT and CDR2 is SNEGSKA (reference sequence).

The chain employs TRBV3-1 (or the pseudogene TRBV3-2) and TRBJ2-1; either TRBD1 or TRBD2 may supply D (5 bases each). From germline, CDR1 is LGHDT and CDR2 YNNKEL (reference sequence). The CDR3 consists of 16 residues. The ends were cut back, 4 bases at V and 9 bases at J, with 22 bases in the middle. The CDR3 bases are TGTGCCAGCAGCCGGGTAGGCGACGGGGCTTTAGGTGAGCAGTTCTTC. Translating gives CASSRVGDGALGEQFF.

The gene calls are TRBV30 and TRBJ2-1; D unresolved. V lost 0 bases and J lost 9, with 12 bases in between. Per the germline V gene, CDR1 is GTSNPN and CDR2 is SVGIG (reference sequence). The CDR3 has 13 amino acids. CDR3 amino acids: CAWSVLPSLEQFF. Written as DNA, the CDR3 is TGTGCCTGGAGTGTACTTCCCTCTCTTGAGCAGTTCTTC.